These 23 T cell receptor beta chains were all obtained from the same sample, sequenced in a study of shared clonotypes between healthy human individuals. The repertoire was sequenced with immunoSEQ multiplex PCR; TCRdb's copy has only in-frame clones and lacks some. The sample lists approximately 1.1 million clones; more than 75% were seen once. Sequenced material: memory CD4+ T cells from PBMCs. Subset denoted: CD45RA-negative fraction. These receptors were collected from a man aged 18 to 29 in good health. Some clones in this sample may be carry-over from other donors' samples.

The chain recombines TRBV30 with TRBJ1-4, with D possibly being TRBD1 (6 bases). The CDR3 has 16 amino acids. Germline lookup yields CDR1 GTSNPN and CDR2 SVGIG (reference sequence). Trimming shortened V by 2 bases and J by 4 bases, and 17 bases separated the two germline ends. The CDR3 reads CAWSRPSGALNEKLFF. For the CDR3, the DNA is TGTGCCTGGAGTCGCCCTTCAGGGGCCCTTAATGAAAAACTGTTTTTT.

CDR3 protein: CASSRLRDRPYGYTF. In DNA form, the CDR3 reads TGTGCCAGCAGTCGACTCAGGGACAGGCCCTATGGCTACACCTTC. This rearrangement joins TRBV27 to TRBJ1-2; TRBD1 matches at 8 bases. This CDR3 comprises 15 residues. Germline V lookup: CDR1 MNHEY, CDR2 SMNVEV (reference sequence). V dropped 5 bases and J dropped 4; count of bases not matched to a gene: 9.

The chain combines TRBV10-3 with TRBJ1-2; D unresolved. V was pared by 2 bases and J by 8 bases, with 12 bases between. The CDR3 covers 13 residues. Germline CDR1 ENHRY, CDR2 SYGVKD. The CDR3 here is CAISERGQNGYTF. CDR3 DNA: TGTGCCATCAGTGAGCGGGGTCAGAACGGCTACACCTTC.

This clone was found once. Here the CDR3 reads CSVEGSDTEAFF. The CDR3 DNA is TGCAGCGTTGAAGGCTCGGACACTGAAGCTTTCTTT. The chain has TRBV29-1 and TRBJ1-1, with D hard to call. Looked up from germline, CDR1 is SQVTM and CDR2 is ANQGSEA. Trimming took 1 base from V and 3 from J, leaving 6 bases between them. The CDR3 is made up of 12 amino acids.

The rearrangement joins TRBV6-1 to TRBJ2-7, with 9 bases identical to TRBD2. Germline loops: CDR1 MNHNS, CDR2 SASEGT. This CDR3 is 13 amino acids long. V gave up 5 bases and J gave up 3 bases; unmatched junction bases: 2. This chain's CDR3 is CASSPSGNYEQYF. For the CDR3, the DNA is TGTGCCAGCAGTCCTAGCGGGAACTACGAGCAGTACTTC.

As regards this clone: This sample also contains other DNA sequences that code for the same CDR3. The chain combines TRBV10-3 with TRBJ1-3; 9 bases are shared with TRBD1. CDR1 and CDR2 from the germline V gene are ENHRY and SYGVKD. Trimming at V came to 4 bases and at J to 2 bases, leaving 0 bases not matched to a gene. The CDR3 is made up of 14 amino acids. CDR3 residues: CAISGQGAGNTIYF. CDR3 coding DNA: TGTGCCATCAGTGGACAGGGGGCTGGAAACACCATATATTTT.

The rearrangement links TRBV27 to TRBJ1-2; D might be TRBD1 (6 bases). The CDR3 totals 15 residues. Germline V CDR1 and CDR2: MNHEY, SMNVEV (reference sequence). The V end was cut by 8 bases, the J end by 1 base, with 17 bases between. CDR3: CASAPWAGVNYGYTF. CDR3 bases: TGTGCCAGCGCCCCCTGGGCAGGGGTTAACTATGGCTACACCTTC.

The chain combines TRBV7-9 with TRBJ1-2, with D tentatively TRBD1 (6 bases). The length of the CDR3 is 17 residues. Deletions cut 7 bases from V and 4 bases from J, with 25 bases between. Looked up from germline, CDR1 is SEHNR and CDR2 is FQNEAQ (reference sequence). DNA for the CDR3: TGTGCCAGCACTACCCTGGCAGTTGAGGGGGGATTCTATGGCTACACCTTC. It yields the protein CASTTLAVEGGFYGYTF.

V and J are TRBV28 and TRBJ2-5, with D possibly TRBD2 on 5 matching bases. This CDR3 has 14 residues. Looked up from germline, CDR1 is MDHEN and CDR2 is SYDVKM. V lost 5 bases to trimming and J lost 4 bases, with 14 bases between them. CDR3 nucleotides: TGTGCCAGCAGTGCCGAGAGCGGAGGAGAGACCCAGTACTTC. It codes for CASSAESGGETQYF.

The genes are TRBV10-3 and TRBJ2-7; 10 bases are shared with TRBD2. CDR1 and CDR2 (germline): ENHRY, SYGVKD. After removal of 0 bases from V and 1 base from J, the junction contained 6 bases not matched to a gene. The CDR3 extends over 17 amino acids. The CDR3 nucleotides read TGTGCCATCAGTGAGTCGGGGTTAGCGGGAGGTTCCTACGAGCAGTACTTC. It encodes CAISESGLAGGSYEQYF.

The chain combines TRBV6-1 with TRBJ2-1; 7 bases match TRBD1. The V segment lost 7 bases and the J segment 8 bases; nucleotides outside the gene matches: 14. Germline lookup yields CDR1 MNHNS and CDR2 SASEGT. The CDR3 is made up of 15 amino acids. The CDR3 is CASTGGTGVSDEQFF. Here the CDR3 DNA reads TGTGCCAGCACGGGTGGAACAGGGGTTTCCGATGAGCAGTTCTTC.

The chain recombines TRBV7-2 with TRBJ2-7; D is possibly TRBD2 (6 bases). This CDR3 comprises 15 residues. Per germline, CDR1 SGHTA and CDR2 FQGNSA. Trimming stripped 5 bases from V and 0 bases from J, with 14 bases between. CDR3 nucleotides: TGTGCCAGCAGCCCGTCCGGAGGGCCCTCCTACGAGCAGTACTTC. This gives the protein CASSPSGGPSYEQYF.

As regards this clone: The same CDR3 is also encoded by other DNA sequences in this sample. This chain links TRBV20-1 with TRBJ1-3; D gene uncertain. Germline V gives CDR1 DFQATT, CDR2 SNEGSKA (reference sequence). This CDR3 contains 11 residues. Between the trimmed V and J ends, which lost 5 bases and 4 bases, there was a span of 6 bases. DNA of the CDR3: TGCAGTGCTGAACGCGGAAACACCATATATTTT. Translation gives CSAERGNTIYF.

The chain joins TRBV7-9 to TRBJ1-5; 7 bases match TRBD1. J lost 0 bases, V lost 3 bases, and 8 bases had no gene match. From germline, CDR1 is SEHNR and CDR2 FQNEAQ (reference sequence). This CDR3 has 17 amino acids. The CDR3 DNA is TGTGCCAGCAGCTTTAATCCGACAGGGTATAGCAATCAGCCCCAGCATTTT. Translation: CASSFNPTGYSNQPQHF.

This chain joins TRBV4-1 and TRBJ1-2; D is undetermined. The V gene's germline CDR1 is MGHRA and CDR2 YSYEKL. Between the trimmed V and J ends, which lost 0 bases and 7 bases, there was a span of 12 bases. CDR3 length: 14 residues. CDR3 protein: CASSQDWQAAGYTF. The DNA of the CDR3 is TGCGCCAGCAGCCAAGATTGGCAGGCCGCTGGCTACACCTTC.

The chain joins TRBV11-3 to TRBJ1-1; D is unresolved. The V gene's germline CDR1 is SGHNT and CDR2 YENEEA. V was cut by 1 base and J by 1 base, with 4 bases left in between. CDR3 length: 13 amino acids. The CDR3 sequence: CASSLGSNTEAFF. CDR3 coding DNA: TGTGCCAGCAGCTTAGGATCGAACACTGAAGCTTTCTTT.

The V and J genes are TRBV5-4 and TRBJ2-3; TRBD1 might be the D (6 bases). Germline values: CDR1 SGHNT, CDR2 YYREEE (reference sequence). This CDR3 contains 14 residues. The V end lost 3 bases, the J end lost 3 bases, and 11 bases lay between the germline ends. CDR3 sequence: CASSSFQGTDTQYF. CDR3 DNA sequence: TGTGCCAGCAGCTCCTTCCAGGGGACAGATACGCAGTATTTT.

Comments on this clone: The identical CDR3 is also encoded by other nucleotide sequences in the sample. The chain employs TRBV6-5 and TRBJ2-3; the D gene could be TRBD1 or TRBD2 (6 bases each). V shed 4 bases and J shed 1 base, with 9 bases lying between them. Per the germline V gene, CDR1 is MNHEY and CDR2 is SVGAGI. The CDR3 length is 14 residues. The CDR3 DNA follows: TGTGCCAGCAGTTCCGGGGGCCGCACAGATACGCAGTATTTT. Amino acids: CASSSGGRTDTQYF.

This CDR3 reads CASSLWRLGDNTGELFF. CDR3 nucleotide sequence: TGTGCCAGCAGTTTATGGAGGTTAGGGGACAACACCGGGGAGCTGTTTTTT. J is TRBJ2-2 and V is TRBV28; D is tentatively TRBD1 or TRBD2 (5 bases each). CDR1 MDHEN and CDR2 SYDVKM come from the germline V gene. The CDR3 loop spans 17 amino acids. V lost 0 bases and J lost 2, with 13 bases in between.

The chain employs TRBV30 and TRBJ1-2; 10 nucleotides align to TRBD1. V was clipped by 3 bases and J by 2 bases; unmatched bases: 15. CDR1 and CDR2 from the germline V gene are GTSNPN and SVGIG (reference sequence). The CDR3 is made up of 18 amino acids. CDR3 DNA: TGTGCCTGGAGGATTCTGGACAGGGGGGGATTTGGGAACTATGGCTACACCTTC. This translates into CAWRILDRGGFGNYGYTF.

In DNA form, the CDR3 reads TGTGCCGGCAAAAAAGGCGGGAGCGGGACCTACGAGCAGTACTTC. Translation: CAGKKGGSGTYEQYF. The J gene is TRBJ2-7, the V gene TRBV6-1, with 7 nucleotides matching TRBD2. The CDR3 sequence is 15 residues long. Trimming at V came to 11 bases and at J to 2 bases, leaving 15 bases not matched to a gene. The V gene's germline CDR1 is MNHNS and CDR2 SASEGT.

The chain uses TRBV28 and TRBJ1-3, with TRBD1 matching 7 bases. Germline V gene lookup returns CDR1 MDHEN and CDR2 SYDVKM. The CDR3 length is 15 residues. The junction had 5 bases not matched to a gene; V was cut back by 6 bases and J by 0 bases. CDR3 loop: CASRGGTASGNTIYF. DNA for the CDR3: TGTGCCAGCAGGGGGGGGACAGCCTCTGGAAACACCATATATTTT.

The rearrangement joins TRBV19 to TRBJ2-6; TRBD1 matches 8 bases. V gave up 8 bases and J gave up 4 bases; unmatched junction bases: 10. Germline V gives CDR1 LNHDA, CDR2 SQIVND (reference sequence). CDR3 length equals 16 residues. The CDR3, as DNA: TGTGCCAGTTCAGACAGGGGTCGAAGCGGGGCCAACGTCCTGACTTTC. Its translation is CASSDRGRSGANVLTF.